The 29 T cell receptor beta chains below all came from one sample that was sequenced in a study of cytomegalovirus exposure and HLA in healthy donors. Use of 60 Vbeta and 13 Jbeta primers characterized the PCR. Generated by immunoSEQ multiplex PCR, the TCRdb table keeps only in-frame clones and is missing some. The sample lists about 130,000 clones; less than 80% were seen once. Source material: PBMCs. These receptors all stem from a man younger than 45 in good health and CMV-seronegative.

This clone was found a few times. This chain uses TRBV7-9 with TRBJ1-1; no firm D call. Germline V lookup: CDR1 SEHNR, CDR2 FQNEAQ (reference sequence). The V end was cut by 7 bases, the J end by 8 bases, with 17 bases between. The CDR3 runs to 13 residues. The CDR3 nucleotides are TGTGCCAGCAACTCCCTGGTCCGGAGAGAAGCTTTCTTT. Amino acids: CASNSLVRREAFF.

The CDR3 DNA reads TGTGCCACCAGCATACCCGGGACAGGGGTGGAGGATGAGCAGTTCTTC. This codes for CATSIPGTGVEDEQFF. J is TRBJ2-1 and V is TRBV15; 10 nucleotides align to TRBD1. The CDR3 contains 16 residues. The germline V gene encodes CDR1 LNHNV and CDR2 YYDKDF (reference sequence). J lost 8 bases, V lost 4 bases, and 11 bases had no gene match.

Here the CDR3 reads CASTGLDGYTF. The CDR3 DNA reads TGTGCCAGCACAGGTCTGGATGGCTACACCTTC. The chain carries TRBV2 and TRBJ1-2; D gene ambiguous. The V gene lost 7 bases and the J gene lost 6 bases, with 9 bases spanning the gap. Germline assignment: CDR1 SNHLY and CDR2 FYNNEI. The CDR3 runs to 11 residues.

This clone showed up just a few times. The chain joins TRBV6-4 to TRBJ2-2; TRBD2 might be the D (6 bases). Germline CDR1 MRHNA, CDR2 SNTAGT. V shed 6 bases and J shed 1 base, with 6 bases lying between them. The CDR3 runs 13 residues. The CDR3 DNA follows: TGTGCCAGCAGCGGGGGGAACACCGGGGAGCTGTTTTTT. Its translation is CASSGGNTGELFF.

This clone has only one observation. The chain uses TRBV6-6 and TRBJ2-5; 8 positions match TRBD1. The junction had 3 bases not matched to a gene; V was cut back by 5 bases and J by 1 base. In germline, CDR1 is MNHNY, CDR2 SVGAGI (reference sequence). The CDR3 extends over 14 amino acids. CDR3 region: CASSPTGAQETQYF. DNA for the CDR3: TGTGCCAGCAGTCCGACAGGGGCCCAAGAGACCCAGTACTTC.

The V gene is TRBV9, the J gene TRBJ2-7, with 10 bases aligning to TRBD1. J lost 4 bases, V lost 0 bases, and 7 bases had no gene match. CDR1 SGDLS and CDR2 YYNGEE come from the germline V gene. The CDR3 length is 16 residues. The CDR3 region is CASSVGVGQGGYEQYF. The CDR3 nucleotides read TGTGCCAGCAGCGTAGGAGTCGGACAGGGGGGTTACGAGCAGTACTTC.

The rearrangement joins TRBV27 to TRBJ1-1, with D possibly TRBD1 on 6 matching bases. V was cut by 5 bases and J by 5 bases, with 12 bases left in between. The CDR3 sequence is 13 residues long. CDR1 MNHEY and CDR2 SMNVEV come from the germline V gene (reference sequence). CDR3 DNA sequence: TGTGCCAGCAGTCCCGAGAGGGGGACTGAAGCTTTCTTT. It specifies CASSPERGTEAFF.

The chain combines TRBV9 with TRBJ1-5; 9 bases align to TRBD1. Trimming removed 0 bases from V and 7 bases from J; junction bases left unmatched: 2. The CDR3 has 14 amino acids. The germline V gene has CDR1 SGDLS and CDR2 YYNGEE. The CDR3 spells CASSVGDRVQPQHF. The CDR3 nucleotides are TGTGCCAGCAGCGTAGGGGACAGGGTCCAGCCCCAGCATTTT.

The CDR3 DNA reads as TGCGCCAGCAGCTCGTCAGGCTTGGGAGAGACCCAGTACTTC. Protein product: CASSSSGLGETQYF. V is TRBV5-1 and J is TRBJ2-5; no firm D call. In germline, CDR1 is SGHRS, CDR2 YFSETQ. CDR3 length: 14 residues. Trimming took 3 bases from V and 4 from J, leaving 13 bases between them.

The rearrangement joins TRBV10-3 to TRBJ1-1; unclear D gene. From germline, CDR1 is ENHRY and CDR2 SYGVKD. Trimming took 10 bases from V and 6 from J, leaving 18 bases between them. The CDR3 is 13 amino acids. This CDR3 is CASSRGLTSEAFF. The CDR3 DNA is TGTGCCAGCAGCCGAGGACTGACCTCTGAAGCTTTCTTT.

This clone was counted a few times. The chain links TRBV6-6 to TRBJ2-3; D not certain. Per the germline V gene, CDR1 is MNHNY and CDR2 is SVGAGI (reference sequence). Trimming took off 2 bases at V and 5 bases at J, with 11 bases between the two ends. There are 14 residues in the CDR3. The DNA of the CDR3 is TGTGCCAGCAGTTACCTCCGGGTTGGAGATACGCAGTATTTT. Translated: CASSYLRVGDTQYF.

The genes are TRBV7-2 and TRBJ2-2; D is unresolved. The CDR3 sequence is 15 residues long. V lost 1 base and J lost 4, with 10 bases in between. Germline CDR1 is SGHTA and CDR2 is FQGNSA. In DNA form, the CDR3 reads TGTGCCAGCAGCTTAGGACACATGGCCACCGGGGAGCTGTTTTTT. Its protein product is CASSLGHMATGELFF.

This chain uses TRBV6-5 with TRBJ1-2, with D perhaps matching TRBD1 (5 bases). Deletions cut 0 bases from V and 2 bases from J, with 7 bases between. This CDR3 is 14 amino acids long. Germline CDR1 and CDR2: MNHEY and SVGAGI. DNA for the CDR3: TGTGCCAGCAGTTACTCATCAGGGAACTATGGCTACACCTTC. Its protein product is CASSYSSGNYGYTF.

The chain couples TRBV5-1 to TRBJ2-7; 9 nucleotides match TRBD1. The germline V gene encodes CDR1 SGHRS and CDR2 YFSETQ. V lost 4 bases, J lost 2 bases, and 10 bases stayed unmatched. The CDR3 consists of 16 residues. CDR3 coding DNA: TGCGCCAGCAGCCCCGGACAGGGGCGTTTTACCTACGAGCAGTACTTC. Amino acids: CASSPGQGRFTYEQYF.

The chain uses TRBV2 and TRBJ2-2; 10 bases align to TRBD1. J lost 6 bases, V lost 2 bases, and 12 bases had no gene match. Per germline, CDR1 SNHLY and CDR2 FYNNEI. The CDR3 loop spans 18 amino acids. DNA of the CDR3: TGTGCCAGCAGTGAAAGGGGAGGGACAGGGGTCCCCCCCGGGGAGCTGTTTTTT. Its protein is CASSERGGTGVPPGELFF.

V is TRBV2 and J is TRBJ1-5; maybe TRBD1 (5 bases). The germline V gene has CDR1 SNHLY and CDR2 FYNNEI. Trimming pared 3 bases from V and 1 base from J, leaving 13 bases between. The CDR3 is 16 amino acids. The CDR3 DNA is TGTGCCAGCAGTGAGTGGGGGAGGGAAAGCAATCAGCCCCAGCATTTT. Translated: CASSEWGRESNQPQHF.

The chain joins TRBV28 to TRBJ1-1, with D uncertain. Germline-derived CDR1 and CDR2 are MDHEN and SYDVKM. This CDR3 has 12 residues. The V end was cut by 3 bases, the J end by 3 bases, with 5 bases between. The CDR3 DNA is TGTGCCAGCAGTTTCCCCTACACTGAAGCTTTCTTT. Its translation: CASSFPYTEAFF.

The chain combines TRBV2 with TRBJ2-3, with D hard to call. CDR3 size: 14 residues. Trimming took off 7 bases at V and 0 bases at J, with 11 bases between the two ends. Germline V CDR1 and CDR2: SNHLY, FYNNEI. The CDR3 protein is CASTAISSTDTQYF. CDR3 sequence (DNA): TGTGCCAGCACAGCGATATCTAGCACAGATACGCAGTATTTT.

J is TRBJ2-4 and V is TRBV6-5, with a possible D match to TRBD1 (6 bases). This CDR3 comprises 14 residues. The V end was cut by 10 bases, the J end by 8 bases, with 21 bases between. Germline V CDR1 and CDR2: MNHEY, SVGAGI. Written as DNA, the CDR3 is TGTGCCACCACCCGGGACCTTGAGGGGGACATTCAGTACTTC. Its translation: CATTRDLEGDIQYF.

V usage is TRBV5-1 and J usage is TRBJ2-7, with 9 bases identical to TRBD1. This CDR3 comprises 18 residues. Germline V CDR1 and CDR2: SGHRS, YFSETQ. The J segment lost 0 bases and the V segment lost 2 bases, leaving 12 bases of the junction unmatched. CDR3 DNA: TGCGCCAGCAGCTTTCTGTTAACCGGGACAGGGAGCTCCTACGAGCAGTACTTC. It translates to CASSFLLTGTGSSYEQYF.

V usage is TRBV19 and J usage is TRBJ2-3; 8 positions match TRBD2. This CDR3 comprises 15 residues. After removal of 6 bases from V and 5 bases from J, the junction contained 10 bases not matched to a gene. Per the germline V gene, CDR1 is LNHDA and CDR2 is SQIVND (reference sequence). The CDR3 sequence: CASRRSGGPIDTQYF. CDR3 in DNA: TGTGCCAGTAGAAGAAGCGGGGGCCCGATAGATACGCAGTATTTT.

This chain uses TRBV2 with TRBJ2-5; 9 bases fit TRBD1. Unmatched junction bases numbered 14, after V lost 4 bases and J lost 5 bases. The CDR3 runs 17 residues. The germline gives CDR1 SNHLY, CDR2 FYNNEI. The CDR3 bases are TGTGCCAGCAGTGCCCGGACAGGGGACCGAAAGAGGGAGACCCAGTACTTC. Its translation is CASSARTGDRKRETQYF. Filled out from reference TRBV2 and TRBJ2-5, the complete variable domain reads EPEVTQTPSHQVTQMGQEVILRCVPISNHLYFYWYRQILGQKVEFLVSFYNNEISEKSEIFDDQFSVERPDGSNFTLKIRSTKLEDSAMYFCASSARTGDRKRETQYFGPGTRLLVL.

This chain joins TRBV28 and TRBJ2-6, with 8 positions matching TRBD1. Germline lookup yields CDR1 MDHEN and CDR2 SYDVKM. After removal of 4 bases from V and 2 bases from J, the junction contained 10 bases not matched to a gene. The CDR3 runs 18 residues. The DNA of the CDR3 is TGTGCCAGCAGTTCCCTGAAAGACAGGGGTACTGGGGCCAACGTCCTGACTTTC. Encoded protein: CASSSLKDRGTGANVLTF. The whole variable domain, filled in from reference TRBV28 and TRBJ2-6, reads DVKVTQSSRYLVKRTGEKVFLECVQDMDHENMFWYRQDPGLGLRLIYFSYDVKMKEKGDIPEGYSVSREKKERFSLILESASTNQTSMYLCASSSLKDRGTGANVLTFGAGSRLTVL.

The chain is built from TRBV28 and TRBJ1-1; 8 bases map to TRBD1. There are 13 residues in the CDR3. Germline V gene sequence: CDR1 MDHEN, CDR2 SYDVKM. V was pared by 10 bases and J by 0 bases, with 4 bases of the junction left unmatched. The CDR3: CAITRGLNTEAFF. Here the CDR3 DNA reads TGTGCCATAACCAGGGGGCTGAACACTGAAGCTTTCTTT.

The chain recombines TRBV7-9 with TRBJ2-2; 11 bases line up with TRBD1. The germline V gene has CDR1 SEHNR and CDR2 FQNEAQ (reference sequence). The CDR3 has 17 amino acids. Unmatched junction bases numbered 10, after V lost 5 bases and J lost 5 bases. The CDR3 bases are TGTGCCAGCAGCCAACTCCCGGGACAGGGGGGGACCGGGGAGCTGTTTTTT. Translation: CASSQLPGQGGTGELFF. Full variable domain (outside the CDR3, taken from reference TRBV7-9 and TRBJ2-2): DTGVSQNPRHKITKRGQNVTFRCDPISEHNRLYWYRQTLGQGPEFLTYFQNEAQLEKSRLLSDRFSAERPKGSFSTLEIQRTEQGDSAMYLCASSQLPGQGGTGELFFGEGSRLTVL.

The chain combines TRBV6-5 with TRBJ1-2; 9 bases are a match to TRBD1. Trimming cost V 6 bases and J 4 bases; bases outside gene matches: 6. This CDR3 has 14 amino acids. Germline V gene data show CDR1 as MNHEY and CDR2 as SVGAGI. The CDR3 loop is CASRLGQGLYGYTF. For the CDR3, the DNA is TGTGCCAGCAGACTCGGACAGGGGCTCTATGGCTACACCTTC.

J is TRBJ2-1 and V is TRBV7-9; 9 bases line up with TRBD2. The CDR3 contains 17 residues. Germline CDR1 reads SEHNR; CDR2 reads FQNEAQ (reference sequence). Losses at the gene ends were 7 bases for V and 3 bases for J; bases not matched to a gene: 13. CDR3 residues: CASTSSLRTSDYNEQFF. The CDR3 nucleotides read TGTGCCAGCACCAGTTCGTTGAGGACTAGCGACTACAATGAGCAGTTCTTC.

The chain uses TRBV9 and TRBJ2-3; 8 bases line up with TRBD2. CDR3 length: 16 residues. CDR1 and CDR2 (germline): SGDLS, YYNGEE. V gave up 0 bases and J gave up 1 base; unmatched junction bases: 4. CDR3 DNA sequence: TGTGCCAGCAGCGTAGGCGGGGGGCCGGGCACAGATACGCAGTATTTT. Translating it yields CASSVGGGPGTDTQYF. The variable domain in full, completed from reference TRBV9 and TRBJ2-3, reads DSGVTQTPKHLITATGQRVTLRCSPRSGDLSVYWYQQSLDQGLQFLIQYYNGEERAKGNILERFSAQQFPDLHSELNLSSLELGDSALYFCASSVGGGPGTDTQYFGPGTRLTVL.

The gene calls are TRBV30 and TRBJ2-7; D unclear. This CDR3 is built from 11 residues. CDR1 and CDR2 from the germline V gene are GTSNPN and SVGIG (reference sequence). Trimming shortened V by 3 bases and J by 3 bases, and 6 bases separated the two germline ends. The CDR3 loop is CAWSPVYEQYF. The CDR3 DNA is TGTGCCTGGAGCCCGGTCTACGAGCAGTACTTC.